The T cell receptor (beta chain) described here comes from a study of patients and donors after allogeneic stem cell transplantation (dated by TCRdb to the early 2020s). CDR1 and CDR2 are drawn from the germline V gene: SQVTM, ANQGSEA. From the cysteine through the phenylalanine, the CDR3 covers 12 amino acids. Just the 36-base CDR3 DNA is kept, in frame starting at base 1. V is reduced by 4 bases and J by 6 bases, leaving a spacing of 12 bases between them. Of note for this clonotype: The antigen it recognizes is unknown. Base qualities are not provided; no much larger clone lies one nucleotide away.

To prepare the library, RT-PCR was applied. This sample was sequenced with a NextSeq 550. Through fastp at Q25 and MiXCR, TCRdb rebuilt clones from the public reads, retaining in-frame beta chains. Entries are consolidated by CDR3 protein sequence, retaining the most common genes and DNA. The sample yields 200,000 to 250,000 distinct CDR3 sequences; roughly 15% were counted once. Around a tenth of the sample goes to the ten largest clones. The receptor was derived from a human donor who was either an allogeneic HSCT recipient or a stem cell or donor lymphocyte infusion donor (not recorded which). It is not recorded whose cells these are; they may come from a transplant donor. Sequencing was performed on blood, either unsorted or a sorted T cell fraction (not recorded which). Recombination connected TRBV29-1 to TRBJ1-1; there is no confident call for the D gene. The CDR3 is CSVGLGEAEAFF. DNA sequence: TGCAGCGTTGGCTTAGGAGAAGCTGAAGCTTTCTTT.